This T cell receptor (beta chain) was identified in a study of cytomegalovirus exposure and HLA in healthy donors. Overall study findings and caveats: Reported findings show TCR beta sequences accurately forecast HLA-A and HLA-B alleles in most subjects.

The primer mix had 60 Vbeta and 13 Jbeta primers. Produced via immunoSEQ multiplex PCR; TCRdb's table is partial and in-frame only. The sample includes 120,000 to 150,000 clones, over 75% seen only once; the top ten take approximately 10%. Germline assignment: CDR1 SNHLY and CDR2 FYNNEI. This CDR3 has 12 residues. V dropped 5 bases and J dropped 14; count of bases not matched to a gene: 9. Regarding this clone: The target antigen is unknown.

The material sequenced was PBMCs. The chain uses TRBV2 and TRBJ1-2, with 9 bases aligning to TRBD1. The receptor comes from a woman aged 45-60 years in good health and CMV-seropositive. The CDR3 sequence is CASSREQGAITF. For the CDR3, the DNA is TGTGCCAGCAGTCGCGAACAGGGGGCGATAACCTTC.